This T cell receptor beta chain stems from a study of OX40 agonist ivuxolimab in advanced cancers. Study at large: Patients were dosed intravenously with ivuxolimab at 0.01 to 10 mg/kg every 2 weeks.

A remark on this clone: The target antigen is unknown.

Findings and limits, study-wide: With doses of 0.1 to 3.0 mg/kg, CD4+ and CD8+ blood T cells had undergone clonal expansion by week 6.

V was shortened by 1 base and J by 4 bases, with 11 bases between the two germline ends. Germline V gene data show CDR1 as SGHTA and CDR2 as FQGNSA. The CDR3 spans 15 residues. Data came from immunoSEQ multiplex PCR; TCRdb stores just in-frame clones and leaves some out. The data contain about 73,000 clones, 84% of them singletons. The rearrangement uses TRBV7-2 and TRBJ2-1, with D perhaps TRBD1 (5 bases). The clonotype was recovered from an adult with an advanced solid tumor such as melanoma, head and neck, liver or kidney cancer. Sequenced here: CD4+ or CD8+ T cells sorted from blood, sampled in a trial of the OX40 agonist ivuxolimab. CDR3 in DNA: TGTGCCAGCAGCTTAGAAGGGGATTCGTACAATGAGCAGTTCTTC. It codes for CASSLEGDSYNEQFF.